The clone carrying this T cell receptor beta chain was seen repeatedly, ten times or more. The target antigen is unknown. This entry comes from a study of T cells in Graves' hyperthyroidism and ophthalmopathy. Ophthalmopathy in the patients scored at least 3 on Clinical Activity Score and at least 4 on NOSPECS grade, lasting under 3 months. Clinical symptoms, serum thyroxine, TRAb, thyroid ultrasound and orbital computed tomography informed diagnoses. Regarding the study as a whole: For ophthalmopathy, model prediction preceded onset by a median roughly 6.2 months.

Amplification of TCR beta CDR3 regions was performed using RNA transcripts as template. HTBI primers drove first-round RT-PCR of the TCR CDR3. TCRdb fed the multiplex PCR reads into MiXCR, producing one record per CDR3 protein. Of more than 350,000 distinct CDR3 sequences listed, approximately 16% were seen once; the top ten hold about 20%. From germline, CDR1 is DFQATT and CDR2 SNEGSKA (reference sequence). The trim removed 1 base at V and 2 bases at J, leaving 6 bases unmatched. The CDR3 contains 16 residues. The specimen sequenced was blood. The receptor comes from a woman aged 55-70 years with Graves' ophthalmopathy. The chain has TRBV20-1 and TRBJ1-5, with TRBD1 matching 9 bases. The CDR3: CSARATGGMGNQPQHF. In DNA, the CDR3 is TGCAGTGCTAGAGCCACAGGGGGCATGGGCAATCAGCCCCAGCATTTT.